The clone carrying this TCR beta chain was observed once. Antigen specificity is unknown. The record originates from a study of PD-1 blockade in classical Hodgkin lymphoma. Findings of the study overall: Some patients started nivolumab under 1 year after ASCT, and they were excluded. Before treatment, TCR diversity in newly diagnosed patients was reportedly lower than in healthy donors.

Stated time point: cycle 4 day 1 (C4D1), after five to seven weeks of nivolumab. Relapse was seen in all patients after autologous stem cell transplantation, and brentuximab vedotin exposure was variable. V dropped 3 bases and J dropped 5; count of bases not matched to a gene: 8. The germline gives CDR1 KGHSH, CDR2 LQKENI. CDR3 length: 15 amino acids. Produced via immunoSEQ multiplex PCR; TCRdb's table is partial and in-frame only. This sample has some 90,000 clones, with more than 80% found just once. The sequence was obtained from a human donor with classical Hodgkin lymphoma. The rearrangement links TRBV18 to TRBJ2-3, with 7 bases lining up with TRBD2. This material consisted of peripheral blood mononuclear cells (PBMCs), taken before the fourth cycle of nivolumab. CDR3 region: CASSPVQGGRDTQYF. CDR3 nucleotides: TGTGCCAGCTCACCGGTCCAGGGCGGGAGAGATACGCAGTATTTT.